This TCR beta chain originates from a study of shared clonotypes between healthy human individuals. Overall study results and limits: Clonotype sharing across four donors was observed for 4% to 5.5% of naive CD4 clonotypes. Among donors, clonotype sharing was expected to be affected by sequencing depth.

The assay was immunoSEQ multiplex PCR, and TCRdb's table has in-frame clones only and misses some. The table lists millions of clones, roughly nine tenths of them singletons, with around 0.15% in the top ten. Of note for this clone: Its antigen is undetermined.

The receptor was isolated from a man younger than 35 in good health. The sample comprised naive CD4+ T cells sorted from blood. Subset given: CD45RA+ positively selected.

CDR3 region: CASSILRATGEKLFF. CDR3 coding DNA: TGTGCCAGCTCAATCTTGCGGGCCACGGGTGAAAAACTGTTTTTT. The chain combines TRBV18 with TRBJ1-4, with D uncertain. The CDR3 runs to 15 residues. Trimming pared 5 bases from V and 7 bases from J, leaving 17 bases between. Germline V CDR1 and CDR2: KGHSH, LQKENI.